The 21 T cell receptor beta chains listed next were all sequenced from one sample in a study of blood T cell repertoires in COVID-19. Using immunoSEQ multiplex PCR, the repertoire was profiled, and TCRdb retains in-frame clones only, with some absent. Among 290,000 or so clones listed, 75% to 95% were seen once. Material: PBMCs or T cells enriched from blood (not recorded which). The receptors derive from a woman in her twenties or thirties who had recovered from COVID-19.

The chain carries TRBV19 and TRBJ2-6; TRBD2 is a possible D gene (6 bases). V lost 1 base, J lost 2 bases, and 12 bases lay in between. Germline CDR1 reads LNHDA; CDR2 reads SQIVND (reference sequence). The CDR3 is 17 residues long. The CDR3 DNA follows: TGTGCCAGTAGTATAGCCGCCCGGGGGACTGGGGCCAACGTCCTGACTTTC. This gives the protein CASSIAARGTGANVLTF.

This clone was detected only once. The genes are TRBV7-9 and TRBJ2-2, with 8 bases fitting TRBD1. The CDR3 is made up of 16 amino acids. Germline V gives CDR1 SEHNR, CDR2 FQNEAQ (reference sequence). With V trimmed by 1 base and J by 2 bases, 3 bases remained unmatched. In nucleotides, the CDR3 is TGTGCCAGCAGCTTAGGCGCAGGGGGCAACACCGGGGAGCTGTTTTTT. Protein product: CASSLGAGGNTGELFF.

This clone was observed a few times. J is TRBJ1-6 and V is TRBV4-3; no firm D call. V was pared by 0 bases and J by 13 bases, with 10 bases between. Germline loops: CDR1 LGHNA, CDR2 YSLEER. CDR3 length: 13 residues. CDR3 sequence: CASSQEEARPLHF. In nucleotides, the CDR3 is TGCGCCAGCAGCCAAGAGGAAGCGCGGCCCCTCCACTTT.

V is TRBV27 and J is TRBJ2-1, with TRBD2 identical over 10 bases. CDR3 length equals 15 residues. Germline V CDR1 and CDR2: MNHEY, SMNVEV (reference sequence). V lost 5 bases, J lost 9 bases, and 10 bases stayed unmatched. CDR3 residues: CASSRVAGGKSEQFF. The CDR3 DNA reads as TGTGCCAGCAGTCGAGTAGCGGGAGGTAAGAGTGAGCAGTTCTTC.

V and J are TRBV4-1 and TRBJ2-7, with D perhaps matching TRBD2 (6 bases). V shed 4 bases and J shed 2 bases, with 15 bases lying between them. CDR1 is MGHRA, CDR2 YSYEKL, per germline. The CDR3 has 15 amino acids. CDR3: CASSRGLGLPYEQYF. CDR3 sequence (DNA): TGCGCCAGCAGCCGGGGCTTGGGACTGCCCTACGAGCAGTACTTC.

The chain is built from TRBV10-3 and TRBJ2-7; perhaps TRBD1 as D (5 bases). The V end lost 1 base, the J end lost 6 bases, and 16 bases lay between the germline ends. The CDR3 runs 15 residues. Germline CDR1 and CDR2: ENHRY and SYGVKD. CDR3 DNA sequence: TGTGCCATCAGTGAGTGGACCGAGGTTACAGGCGAGCAGTACTTC. Encoded protein: CAISEWTEVTGEQYF.

In DNA, the CDR3 is TGCGCCAGCAGGAACGGACTAGCGGACTCCTACGAGCAGTACTTC. It codes for CASRNGLADSYEQYF. The rearrangement links TRBV4-1 to TRBJ2-7; 10 nucleotides agree with TRBD2. CDR1 is MGHRA and CDR2 is YSYEKL in the germline V gene. The CDR3 contains 15 residues. After removal of 6 bases from V and 0 bases from J, the junction contained 5 bases not matched to a gene.

This chain joins TRBV7-2 and TRBJ2-2, with D unclear. This CDR3 has 15 amino acids. Trimming removed 6 bases from V and 0 bases from J, with 11 bases in between. Germline CDR1 and CDR2: SGHTA and FQGNSA. CDR3 amino acids: CASSRRLSNTGELFF. The CDR3 region has the DNA TGTGCCAGCAGTCGCAGGCTGTCGAACACCGGGGAGCTGTTTTTT.

This clone has just one count. The chain carries TRBV10-2 and TRBJ2-2; weak D call: TRBD1 (6 bases). Germline CDR1 reads WSHSY; CDR2 reads SAAADI. The CDR3 has 15 residues. V lost 6 bases to trimming and J lost 0 bases, with 11 bases between them. The CDR3 nucleotides are TGCGCCAGCAGAACTGGGGGCACGAACACCGGGGAGCTGTTTTTT. Amino acids: CASRTGGTNTGELFF.

The chain recombines TRBV4-3 with TRBJ2-2; the D gene is possibly TRBD2 (5 bases). Germline-derived CDR1 and CDR2 are LGHNA and YSLEER. The CDR3 spans 17 residues. V was pared by 0 bases and J by 0 bases, with 11 bases between. This CDR3 reads CASSQDRLAANTGELFF. The CDR3 DNA reads TGCGCCAGCAGCCAAGATCGGCTAGCAGCGAACACCGGGGAGCTGTTTTTT.

V usage is TRBV5-5 and J usage is TRBJ2-4; 12 bases fit TRBD1. Trimming removed 3 bases from V and 9 bases from J; junction bases left unmatched: 10. The CDR3 consists of 16 residues. The germline V gene encodes CDR1 SGHKS and CDR2 YYEKEE (reference sequence). The CDR3 region is CASSSVPGQGASIQYF. The CDR3 DNA sequence: TGTGCCAGCAGCTCCGTTCCGGGACAGGGGGCAAGCATTCAGTACTTC.

The chain uses TRBV29-1 and TRBJ1-1; D remains unclear. This CDR3 has 11 residues. The V gene lost 7 bases and the J gene lost 11 bases, with 17 bases spanning the gap. Germline V gene data show CDR1 as SQVTM and CDR2 as ANQGSEA. CDR3: CSGQAAGRAFF. CDR3 nucleotides: TGCAGCGGCCAAGCGGCGGGCCGGGCTTTCTTT.

This clone was observed a few times. V gene TRBV14 combines with J gene TRBJ1-2; D ambiguous. Trimming pared 4 bases from V and 2 bases from J, leaving 11 bases between. Germline V gene data show CDR1 as SGHDN and CDR2 as FVKESK. The CDR3 length is 14 residues. The CDR3: CASSRRETNYGYTF. The CDR3 coding sequence is TGTGCCAGCAGCCGGCGGGAGACCAACTATGGCTACACCTTC.

There are a few counts of this clone. The chain joins TRBV18 to TRBJ1-5; 7 bases match TRBD1. Germline V gene sequence: CDR1 KGHSH, CDR2 LQKENI. V trimming: 3 bases; J trimming: 5 bases; junction bases outside the gene matches: 4. This CDR3 contains 14 residues. CDR3: CASSPGTADQPQHF. As DNA, the CDR3 is TGTGCCAGCTCACCCGGGACAGCTGATCAGCCCCAGCATTTT.

This rearrangement joins TRBV4-1 to TRBJ2-1, with D possibly being TRBD2 (6 bases). The V end was cut by 2 bases, the J end by 9 bases, with 17 bases between. Germline V gene data show CDR1 as MGHRA and CDR2 as YSYEKL. This CDR3 has 15 amino acids. The CDR3 region is CASSQFDPRDSEQFF. CDR3 sequence (DNA): TGCGCCAGCAGCCAATTTGACCCGCGGGATAGTGAGCAGTTCTTC.

CDR3 nucleotides: TGTGCCACCAGCAGGGGAGGACTAGCGGGGACAAGAGGTGAGCAGTTCTTC. Its protein product is CATSRGGLAGTRGEQFF. The chain couples TRBV15 to TRBJ2-1, with 12 positions matching TRBD2. J lost 9 bases, V lost 3 bases, and 12 bases had no gene match. Germline V CDR1 and CDR2: LNHNV, YYDKDF (reference sequence). CDR3 length: 17 amino acids.

The chain carries TRBV5-6 and TRBJ2-7; D ambiguous. The CDR3 covers 13 residues. Germline CDR1 is SGHDT and CDR2 is YYEEEE. Trimming shortened V by 6 bases and J by 2 bases, and 12 bases separated the two germline ends. The CDR3 DNA sequence: TGTGCCAGCAATCGCCAGGAAACCTACGAGCAGTACTTC. It is translated as CASNRQETYEQYF.

In its sample, this clone was seen once. J is TRBJ2-2 and V is TRBV5-4; 10 bases line up with TRBD1. The CDR3 sequence is 17 residues long. V was pared by 3 bases and J by 5 bases, with 10 bases of the junction left unmatched. The germline V gene encodes CDR1 SGHNT and CDR2 YYREEE (reference sequence). The CDR3 reads CASSYPGQGSWTGELFF. The CDR3 bases are TGTGCCAGCAGCTACCCGGGACAGGGGAGCTGGACCGGGGAGCTGTTTTTT.

The chain carries TRBV3-1 (or the pseudogene TRBV3-2) and TRBJ1-5, with 7 bases matching TRBD1. Germline V gives CDR1 LGHDT, CDR2 YNNKEL (reference sequence). The CDR3 contains 13 residues. The V segment lost 4 bases and the J segment 4 bases; nucleotides outside the gene matches: 1. Here the CDR3 reads CASSPGQNQPQHF. The CDR3 DNA reads as TGTGCCAGCAGCCCGGGACAGAATCAGCCCCAGCATTTT.

This clone was recorded only once. Written as DNA, the CDR3 is TGTGCCTGGAGTGAGGGGGGGACTAGCGGGATCACAGATACGCAGTATTTT. Protein: CAWSEGGTSGITDTQYF. This chain joins TRBV30 and TRBJ2-3, with TRBD2 matching over 13 bases. The CDR3 length is 17 residues. CDR1 is GTSNPN, CDR2 SVGIG, per germline (reference sequence). The trim removed 1 base at V and 2 bases at J, leaving 6 bases unmatched.

The V call is TRBV7-3, the J call TRBJ2-2; 7 nucleotides agree with TRBD2. The CDR3 is made up of 14 amino acids. Trimming cost V 4 bases and J 3 bases; bases outside gene matches: 2. Germline V gene data show CDR1 as SGHTA and CDR2 as FQGTGA. CDR3 in amino acids: CASSSAGDTGELFF. As DNA, the CDR3 is TGTGCCAGCAGCTCGGCGGGGGACACCGGGGAGCTGTTTTTT.